These 21 T cell receptor beta chains originate from one sample sequenced in a study of T cell changes during pregnancy in multiple sclerosis. Here immunoSEQ multiplex PCR was the method, and the copy in TCRdb shows in-frame clones only, minus some. The sample lists approximately 71,000 clones, just under 95% occurring once. Specimen: peripheral blood, collected in the second trimester of pregnancy. The origin of the receptors is a female donor with multiple sclerosis, enrolled in a pregnancy study.

The chain couples TRBV7-3 to TRBJ2-7; 8 bases are shared with TRBD1. The CDR3 loop spans 15 amino acids. In germline, CDR1 is SGHTA, CDR2 FQGTGA. V shed 2 bases and J 6 bases; nucleotides not matched to a gene: 9. The CDR3 region has the DNA TGTGCCAGCAGCTTATTGGGGACAGGAGCCTCCGAGCAGTACTTC. It is translated as CASSLLGTGASEQYF.

The chain recombines TRBV19 with TRBJ1-1, with D maybe TRBD1 (6 bases). The germline V and J ends were trimmed by 8 bases and 1 base, with 14 bases remaining between them. The CDR3 length is 14 residues. CDR1 is LNHDA, CDR2 SQIVND, per germline (reference sequence). CDR3 coding DNA: TGTGCCAGTGGACCGGGACAAAGGAACACTGAAGCTTTCTTT. This sequence encodes CASGPGQRNTEAFF. Based on the CDR3 plus reference TRBV19 and TRBJ1-1, the full variable domain is DGGITQSPKYLFRKEGQNVTLSCEQNLNHDAMYWYRQDPGQGLRLIYYSQIVNDFQKGDIAEGYSVSREKKESFPLTVTSAQKNPTAFYLCASGPGQRNTEAFFGQGTRLTVV.

The chain joins TRBV28 to TRBJ2-7; TRBD2 is a possible D gene (5 bases). The CDR3 is 15 amino acids. V was clipped by 4 bases and J by 0 bases, with 13 bases between them. Germline CDR1 is MDHEN and CDR2 is SYDVKM. The CDR3 here is CASSSRGFSSYEQYF. The DNA of the CDR3 is TGTGCCAGCAGTTCCCGCGGGTTTAGCTCCTACGAGCAGTACTTC.

The genes are TRBV19 and TRBJ2-7, with D possibly matching TRBD1 (5 bases). V was cut by 5 bases and J by 4 bases, with 15 bases left in between. Germline CDR1 is LNHDA and CDR2 is SQIVND (reference sequence). The CDR3 consists of 14 residues. The CDR3 DNA is TGTGCCAGTAGTCAGACGACAGTAATTTACGAGCAGTACTTC. This gives the protein CASSQTTVIYEQYF.

The count of this clone is one. This rearrangement joins TRBV27 to TRBJ2-7; no clear D. The V gene lost 6 bases and the J gene lost 0 bases, with 9 bases spanning the gap. The CDR3 is 13 amino acids. Germline CDR1 MNHEY, CDR2 SMNVEV (reference sequence). For the CDR3, the DNA is TGTGCCAGCAGGCAGATAGCCTCCTACGAGCAGTACTTC. Protein product: CASRQIASYEQYF.

The V gene is TRBV4-3, the J gene TRBJ2-7, with TRBD1 as a possible D gene (5 bases). The length of the CDR3 is 15 residues. The V end was cut by 2 bases, the J end by 3 bases, with 14 bases between. In germline, CDR1 is LGHNA, CDR2 YSLEER. Here the CDR3 DNA reads TGCGCCAGCAGCCAAACGATTGGACACCTCTACGAGCAGTACTTC. This codes for CASSQTIGHLYEQYF.

The rearrangement joins TRBV7-3 to TRBJ2-2; D unresolved. The CDR3 has 13 residues. The germline V and J ends were trimmed by 4 bases and 2 bases, with 5 bases remaining between them. Germline CDR1 and CDR2: SGHTA and FQGTGA. The CDR3 sequence: CASSSYNTGELFF. CDR3 sequence (DNA): TGTGCCAGCAGCTCCTATAACACCGGGGAGCTGTTTTTT.

V is TRBV4-3 and J is TRBJ2-3; D remains unclear. The V gene lost 0 bases and the J gene lost 2 bases, with 9 bases spanning the gap. This CDR3 region has 15 residues. The germline V gene encodes CDR1 LGHNA and CDR2 YSLEER. CDR3 region: CASSQEGSSTDTQYF. CDR3 nucleotide sequence: TGCGCCAGCAGCCAAGAGGGCTCCTCCACAGATACGCAGTATTTT.

This chain links TRBV30 with TRBJ1-1; 10 bases align to TRBD1. This CDR3 is built from 13 residues. V was pared by 4 bases and J by 4 bases, with 3 bases of the junction left unmatched. Germline V gene sequence: CDR1 GTSNPN, CDR2 SVGIG (reference sequence). The CDR3 loop is CAWTTGGGTEAFF. The CDR3 region has the DNA TGTGCCTGGACGACAGGGGGCGGCACTGAAGCTTTCTTT. The variable domain in full, with the rest retrieved from reference TRBV30 and TRBJ1-1, is SQTIHQWPATLVQPVGSPLSLECTVEGTSNPNLYWYRQAAGRGLQLLFYSVGIGQISSEVPQNLSASRPQDRQFILSSKKLLLSDSGFYLCAWTTGGGTEAFFGQGTRLTVV.

This chain uses TRBV30 with TRBJ1-2; D perhaps matches TRBD1 (6 bases). The CDR3 loop spans 14 amino acids. The V end lost 2 bases, the J end lost 4 bases, and 14 bases lay between the germline ends. CDR1 GTSNPN and CDR2 SVGIG come from the germline V gene (reference sequence). This CDR3 is CAWSQDSLLYGYTF. As DNA, the CDR3 is TGTGCCTGGAGTCAGGACAGTCTACTCTATGGCTACACCTTC.

This clone was recorded once. V and J are TRBV7-2 and TRBJ2-5; 7 nucleotides match TRBD1. Trimming took 3 bases from V and 4 from J; bases not matched to a gene: 5. The CDR3 runs 14 residues. CDR1 is SGHTA and CDR2 is FQGNSA in the germline V gene. The CDR3 sequence: CASSLIGGRETQYF. The CDR3 nucleotides read TGTGCCAGCAGCTTGATAGGGGGCCGAGAGACCCAGTACTTC.

The chain has TRBV6-6 and TRBJ2-5, with a weak D call TRBD2 (6 bases). V was cut by 2 bases and J by 2 bases, with 15 bases left in between. The germline V gene has CDR1 MNHNY and CDR2 SVGAGI (reference sequence). The CDR3 extends over 16 amino acids. The CDR3 DNA reads TGTGCCAGCAGTTACCCAGCCAGGGACTTGCAAGAGACCCAGTACTTC. Translating it yields CASSYPARDLQETQYF.

The chain recombines TRBV29-1 with TRBJ1-2; D call uncertain. Trimming took 4 bases from V and 8 from J, leaving 11 bases between them. Per germline, CDR1 SQVTM and CDR2 ANQGSEA. The CDR3 runs to 11 residues. The DNA for the CDR3 is TGCAGCGTTGCGGAGGTCCTGGGCTACACCTTC. It yields the protein CSVAEVLGYTF.

The rearrangement joins TRBV4-1 to TRBJ2-5, with 11 bases fitting TRBD2. CDR1 is MGHRA, CDR2 YSYEKL, per germline. The CDR3 length is 15 residues. Trimming at V came to 5 bases and at J to 4 bases, leaving 6 bases not matched to a gene. CDR3 region: CASSFLTSGVETQYF. The CDR3 DNA reads as TGCGCCAGCAGCTTCCTGACTAGCGGGGTAGAGACCCAGTACTTC.

This sequence joins TRBV7-8 and TRBJ2-7; 12 bases align to TRBD2. The CDR3 covers 13 residues. Trimming took 5 bases from V and 9 from J; bases not matched to a gene: 5. CDR1 and CDR2 from the germline V gene are SGHVS and FQNEAQ. CDR3 loop: CASSTTSGSVQYF. The CDR3 DNA follows: TGTGCCAGCAGCACGACTAGCGGGAGTGTGCAGTACTTC.

In this sample, this clone turned up once. This chain links TRBV5-1 with TRBJ2-2; possible D gene TRBD2, 5 bases. The V end was cut by 4 bases, the J end by 7 bases, with 8 bases between. The germline V gene has CDR1 SGHRS and CDR2 YFSETQ. The CDR3 sequence is 12 residues long. CDR3 region: CASSDGNGELFF. CDR3 nucleotide sequence: TGCGCCAGCAGCGACGGGAACGGGGAGCTGTTTTTT. Variable domain in full (rest from reference TRBV5-1 and TRBJ2-2): KAGVTQTPRYLIKTRGQQVTLSCSPISGHRSVSWYQQTPGQGLQFLFEYFSETQRNKGNFPGRFSGRQFSNSRSEMNVSTLELGDSALYLCASSDGNGELFFGEGSRLTVL.

J is TRBJ1-2 and V is TRBV15, with D possibly matching TRBD1 (5 bases). CDR1 and CDR2 (germline): LNHNV, YYDKDF (reference sequence). V dropped 1 base and J dropped 4 bases, with 10 bases sitting between them. CDR3 length: 14 residues. CDR3: CATSRGRQPYGYTF. In nucleotides, the CDR3 is TGTGCCACCAGCAGAGGGAGACAGCCCTATGGCTACACCTTC.

The rearrangement uses TRBV6-5 and TRBJ1-4, with TRBD1 matching 9 bases. The junction had 8 bases not matched to a gene; V was cut back by 5 bases and J by 7 bases. Germline V gene sequence: CDR1 MNHEY, CDR2 SVGAGI. CDR3 length equals 15 residues. The CDR3 loop is CASSHGGQGTEKLFF. The CDR3 DNA reads TGTGCCAGCAGTCACGGGGGACAGGGCACTGAAAAACTGTTTTTT.

The chain employs TRBV7-9 and TRBJ2-1; 10 positions match TRBD1. V lost 4 bases, J lost 0 bases, and 0 bases stayed unmatched. This CDR3 has 15 residues. Germline CDR1 is SEHNR and CDR2 is FQNEAQ (reference sequence). The CDR3 DNA follows: TGTGCCAGCAGCTGGGACAGGGGCTCCTACAATGAGCAGTTCTTC. Translated, it gives CASSWDRGSYNEQFF.

The J gene is TRBJ2-1, the V gene TRBV2, with 15 bases identical to TRBD2. The J segment lost 0 bases and the V segment lost 6 bases, leaving 6 bases of the junction unmatched. The V gene's germline CDR1 is SNHLY and CDR2 FYNNEI. The CDR3 contains 18 residues. The CDR3: CASSAGLAGGPSYNEQFF. The CDR3 nucleotides read TGTGCCAGCAGCGCTGGACTAGCGGGGGGGCCCTCCTACAATGAGCAGTTCTTC. The variable domain in full, completed from reference TRBV2 and TRBJ2-1, reads EPEVTQTPSHQVTQMGQEVILRCVPISNHLYFYWYRQILGQKVEFLVSFYNNEISEKSEIFDDQFSVERPDGSNFTLKIRSTKLEDSAMYFCASSAGLAGGPSYNEQFFGPGTRLTVL.

The rearrangement links TRBV6-1 to TRBJ2-7, with D possibly TRBD2 on 5 matching bases. V lost 8 bases and J lost 3, with 14 bases in between. CDR1 is MNHNS and CDR2 is SASEGT in the germline V gene. This CDR3 is built from 13 residues. The CDR3 is CASWTSLSYEQYF. The CDR3, as DNA: TGTGCCAGCTGGACTTCCCTTAGCTACGAGCAGTACTTC.